The present T cell receptor beta chain was sequenced within a study of blood T cell repertoires in COVID-19. Overall study context: PBMCs, B-cell-depleted T cells, or T cells were the source of the cDNA or gDNA that made up the material.

Measured with immunoSEQ multiplex PCR; TCRdb has only the in-frame clones, and not every one. The sample carries about 180,000 clones, roughly 86% recorded once. Across 20 to 25 US areas, participants ranged in age from about 18 to 89 years. Donors in Cohort 3 who had recovered were those with two negative PCRs, healthcare professional clearance, or resolution of their symptoms. The V gene end was trimmed by 2 bases and the J gene end by 1 base; junction bases not matched to a gene: 3. This CDR3 has 16 residues. Germline V gene sequence: CDR1 KGHSH, CDR2 LQKENI. This receptor was taken from a woman aged 25 to 45 who had recovered from COVID-19. The sequencing input was PBMCs or T cells enriched from blood (not recorded which). The rearrangement links TRBV18 to TRBJ2-7, with 12 positions matching TRBD2. DNA for the CDR3: TGTGCCAGCTCACCAGGGGGACTAGCGGGTTCCTACGAGCAGTACTTC. This translates into CASSPGGLAGSYEQYF.